This T cell receptor (beta chain) was sequenced for a study of shared clonotypes between healthy human individuals. About the research overall: Each donor's CD4 naive and CD4 memory cells filled three plates apiece, CD8 naive two, and CD8 memory one.

Trimming stripped 3 bases from V and 9 bases from J, with 15 bases between. CDR3 length: 14 residues. Germline CDR1 SGHTA, CDR2 FQGNSA. The study's findings and limits: Compared with memory subsets, naive subsets generally had larger estimated richness.

Sequenced by immunoSEQ multiplex PCR; TCRdb stores in-frame clones only, minus some. This repertoire shows some 2.4 million clones, over 85% found once; its top ten account for more than 0.35%. Subsets obtained from CD4+ cells comprised CD45RA+ naive and CD45RA-negative memory cells. In regard to this clone: Its antigen is currently unknown.

Sequenced material: naive CD4+ T cells from PBMCs. Subset defined: CD45RA+ positively selected. The chain recombines TRBV7-2 with TRBJ2-1, with D perhaps TRBD1 (6 bases). The TCR comes from a man between 18 and 29 years old in good health. Some clones in this sample may be carry-over from other donors' samples. CDR3 in DNA: TGTGCCAGCAGCTTGGGGGCCAGTCAGGGTGAGCAGTTCTTC. Translated, it gives CASSLGASQGEQFF.